A single sample gave rise to the 25 T cell receptor beta chains below, sequenced in a study of blood T cells in healthy people across ages. A sample-barcoded 5' primer and a J-beta primer mix were used in a second PCR of roughly 6 to 12 cycles. MiXCR was run by TCRdb on the 5' RACE reads, yielding one entry per CDR3 protein. This table holds 850,000 to 1,100,000 distinct CDR3 sequences, under 40% found once. Source material: blood. The origin of the receptors is a young man in good health.

The chain is built from TRBV28 and TRBJ1-4; 9 bases agree with TRBD1. CDR1 MDHEN and CDR2 SYDVKM come from the germline V gene. Trimming removed 5 bases from V and 7 bases from J; junction bases left unmatched: 5. The CDR3 runs to 14 residues. The CDR3 coding sequence is TGTGCCAGCAGTGAGACAGGGGGGATTGAAAAACTGTTTTTT. As protein: CASSETGGIEKLFF.

This clonotype came up a few times. The rearrangement joins TRBV5-1 to TRBJ2-3; 11 bases line up with TRBD2. Germline CDR1 is SGHRS and CDR2 is YFSETQ. The V segment lost 3 bases and the J segment 5 bases; nucleotides outside the gene matches: 11. The CDR3 runs to 17 residues. Written as DNA, the CDR3 is TGCGCCAGCAGCTGGAACATACTAGCGGGGGTTGGAGATACGCAGTATTTT. Residues: CASSWNILAGVGDTQYF.

This chain joins TRBV18 and TRBJ2-1, with D perhaps given as TRBD1 or TRBD2 (5 bases each). Matching the DNA end better, TRBJ2-7 makes the J call doubtful. The CDR3 spans 15 residues. The germline CDR1 and CDR2 sequences are KGHSH and LQKENI. This CDR3 is CASSPQGSSYNEQYF. CDR3 nucleotides: TGTGCCAGCTCACCACAGGGGAGCTCCTACAATGAGCAGTACTTC.

This chain joins TRBV7-2 and TRBJ1-1; D unresolved. V was shortened by 2 bases and J by 6 bases, with 16 bases between the two germline ends. The CDR3 sequence is 15 residues long. CDR1 SGHTA and CDR2 FQGNSA come from the germline V gene. The CDR3 DNA is TGTGCCAGCAGCTTACGACCGCGAGAGTGGGCTGAAGCTTTCTTT. As protein: CASSLRPREWAEAFF.

V and J are TRBV12-3 or TRBV12-4 and TRBJ2-2, with TRBD1 as a possible D gene (5 bases). This CDR3 has 15 residues. V gave up 7 bases and J gave up 1 base, with 13 bases separating them. Here the CDR3 reads CASNPGSLNTGELFF. The CDR3 DNA is TGTGCCAGCAACCCAGGGTCTCTGAACACCGGGGAGCTGTTTTTT.

This clonotype has more than one count but fewer than ten. The V and J genes are TRBV7-2 and TRBJ2-1; 11 nucleotides line up with TRBD2. The V and J ends lost 4 bases and 8 bases, in that order; junction bases with no gene match: 7. The germline CDR1 and CDR2 sequences are SGHTA and FQGNSA. The CDR3 has 15 residues. The CDR3 reads CASSSGLAEAHEQFF. In nucleotides, the CDR3 is TGTGCCAGCAGCTCGGGACTAGCGGAGGCCCATGAGCAGTTCTTC. Full variable domain (missing parts from reference TRBV7-2 and TRBJ2-1): GAGVSQSPSNKVTEKGKDVELRCDPISGHTALYWYRQSLGQGLEFLIYFQGNSAPDKSGLPSDRFSAERTGGSVSTLTIQRTQQEDSAVYLCASSSGLAEAHEQFFGPGTRLTVL.

V and J are TRBV4-3 and TRBJ1-4, with D uncertain. The CDR3 extends over 16 amino acids. Trimming cost V 0 bases and J 3 bases, with 11 bases left between them. Germline CDR1 is LGHNA and CDR2 is YSLEER. For the CDR3, the DNA is TGCGCCAGCAGCCAAGATCCCGGTCGGTCTAATGAAAAACTGTTTTTT. Its translation: CASSQDPGRSNEKLFF.

The chain joins TRBV29-1 to TRBJ1-1; the D is unclear. Trimming removed 5 bases at V and 4 bases at J, with 11 bases between. Germline loops: CDR1 SQVTM, CDR2 ANQGSEA. This CDR3 region has 12 residues. The DNA of the CDR3 is TGCAGCGTTACCGGGAGCGCCACTGAAGCTTTCTTT. Protein product: CSVTGSATEAFF.

The count of this clonotype is one. Being one base from a much bigger clone, this may be a read error. This chain joins TRBV4-3 and TRBJ1-2; weak D call: TRBD1 (5 bases). V gave up 0 bases and J gave up 4 bases, with 12 bases separating them. The CDR3 length is 15 residues. Germline V CDR1 and CDR2: LGHNA, YSLEER. The CDR3 nucleotides read TGCGCCAGCAGCCAAGAGGACAAGGCCGGCTATGGCTACACCTTC. As protein: CASSQEDKAGYGYTF.

This clonotype was picked up a small number of times. The V gene is TRBV12-3 or TRBV12-4, the J gene TRBJ1-5; D is perhaps TRBD1 (5 bases). The V and J ends lost 5 bases and 0 bases respectively, with 11 bases between them. CDR3 length: 15 residues. CDR3 in amino acids: CASSVTGLSNQPQHF. As DNA, the CDR3 is TGTGCCAGCAGTGTCACGGGACTTAGCAATCAGCCCCAGCATTTT.

This clonotype was seen a handful of times. The rearrangement uses TRBV7-9 and TRBJ1-5, with 7 nucleotides matching TRBD1. With 0 bases clipped from V and 6 bases from J, the junction kept 5 bases outside the gene matches. Germline V gives CDR1 SEHNR, CDR2 FQNEAQ (reference sequence). The CDR3 sequence is 15 residues long. CDR3 sequence reads: CASSLAGGAGQPQHF. The DNA for the CDR3 is TGTGCCAGCAGCTTAGCAGGGGGCGCTGGTCAGCCCCAGCATTTT.

The chain has TRBV12-3 or TRBV12-4 and TRBJ1-4; 7 bases are shared with TRBD1. V lost 7 bases and J lost 5; bases outside the gene matches: 7. This CDR3 comprises 14 residues. The CDR3 sequence is CASTQTGLNEKLFF. CDR3 nucleotide sequence: TGTGCCAGCACCCAGACAGGGTTGAATGAAAAACTGTTTTTT.

V and J are TRBV6-2 or TRBV6-3 and TRBJ1-2, with 9 bases aligning to TRBD1. This CDR3 has 16 amino acids. The V segment lost 0 bases and the J segment 8 bases; nucleotides outside the gene matches: 10. CDR1 and CDR2 (germline): MNHEY, SVGEGT. The CDR3 here is CASSYSRMGQGSGYTF. In DNA form, the CDR3 reads TGTGCCAGCAGTTACTCGAGGATGGGACAGGGAAGCGGCTACACCTTC.

This clonotype was observed a handful of times. The chain recombines TRBV2 with TRBJ2-5; 7 bases map to TRBD1. V gave up 7 bases and J gave up 11 bases; unmatched junction bases: 19. Germline V gene lookup returns CDR1 SNHLY and CDR2 FYNNEI. CDR3 length: 15 residues. This CDR3 is CASKKDRDGYNEQYF. CDR3 DNA sequence: TGTGCCAGCAAGAAAGACAGGGACGGCTACAATGAGCAGTACTTC.

The rearrangement links TRBV5-5 to TRBJ2-5; 7 bases are a match to TRBD2. The CDR3 length is 15 residues. Germline V lookup: CDR1 SGHKS, CDR2 YYEKEE (reference sequence). The junction had 13 bases not matched to a gene; V was cut back by 0 bases and J by 11 bases. The CDR3 nucleotides are TGTGCCAGCAGCTTGGAACTAGCGAGGAACAATGAGCAGTACTTC. The encoded protein is CASSLELARNNEQYF.

This clonotype was seen a few times. V gene TRBV7-2 combines with J gene TRBJ1-2; D may be TRBD1 (6 bases). This CDR3 comprises 14 residues. Trimming shortened V by 5 bases and J by 5 bases, and 15 bases separated the two germline ends. Germline V gene lookup returns CDR1 SGHTA and CDR2 FQGNSA. CDR3 sequence: CASSVDSGDYGYTF. DNA of the CDR3: TGTGCCAGCAGCGTAGATTCAGGGGATTATGGCTACACCTTC.

V and J are TRBV7-2 and TRBJ1-5; 7 bases line up with TRBD1. Trimming at V came to 5 bases and at J to 4 bases, leaving 5 bases not matched to a gene. From germline, CDR1 is SGHTA and CDR2 FQGNSA. The CDR3 has 14 residues. CDR3 DNA: TGTGCCAGCAGCATCGGGACAGCTAATCAGCCCCAGCATTTT. Translation gives CASSIGTANQPQHF. The complete variable domain, with remaining parts taken from reference TRBV7-2 and TRBJ1-5, reads GAGVSQSPSNKVTEKGKDVELRCDPISGHTALYWYRQSLGQGLEFLIYFQGNSAPDKSGLPSDRFSAERTGGSVSTLTIQRTQQEDSAVYLCASSIGTANQPQHFGDGTRLSIL.

This clonotype showed up many times. The chain joins TRBV9 to TRBJ1-2; D gene ambiguous. The germline V gene has CDR1 SGDLS and CDR2 YYNGEE. V was cut by 4 bases and J by 3 bases, with 16 bases left in between. CDR3 size: 15 residues. DNA for the CDR3: TGTGCCAGCAGCCCCATCCCCCGGACCTACTATGGCTACACCTTC. Translated, it gives CASSPIPRTYYGYTF.

V and J are TRBV20-1 and TRBJ2-1, with 10 bases that match TRBD2. The CDR3 is 15 residues long. Germline values: CDR1 DFQATT, CDR2 SNEGSKA (reference sequence). Trimming cost V 4 bases and J 2 bases; bases outside gene matches: 5. This chain's CDR3 is CSANSGGRPYNEQFF. CDR3 coding DNA: TGCAGTGCTAATAGCGGGGGGAGGCCCTACAATGAGCAGTTCTTC.

This clonotype was detected only a few times. J is TRBJ1-1 and V is TRBV6-5; TRBD1 is a possible D gene (5 bases). Deletions cut 5 bases from V and 1 base from J, with 8 bases between. Germline-derived CDR1 and CDR2 are MNHEY and SVGAGI. CDR3 length equals 13 residues. CDR3 in DNA: TGTGCCAGCAGTGACGGGGGGAACACTGAAGCTTTCTTT. Protein sequence: CASSDGGNTEAFF.

The chain is built from TRBV20-1 and TRBJ1-1; D gene unclear. Per germline, CDR1 DFQATT and CDR2 SNEGSKA (reference sequence). Trimming removed 6 bases at V and 0 bases at J, with 11 bases between. The CDR3 consists of 13 residues. CDR3 region: CSAPAVLNTEAFF. CDR3 DNA: TGCAGTGCCCCCGCAGTGCTGAACACTGAAGCTTTCTTT.

The J gene is TRBJ2-3, the V gene TRBV20-1; unclear D gene. The germline V gene has CDR1 DFQATT and CDR2 SNEGSKA (reference sequence). This CDR3 contains 12 residues. The ends were cut back, 3 bases at V and 6 bases at J, with 10 bases in the middle. The CDR3 sequence: CSARSSLDTQYF. CDR3 nucleotide sequence: TGCAGTGCTAGGTCGAGCTTGGATACGCAGTATTTT.

This clonotype was counted a few times. The rearrangement joins TRBV6-6 to TRBJ2-3; perhaps TRBD1 as D (6 bases). The germline gives CDR1 MNHNY, CDR2 SVGAGI (reference sequence). Trimming pared 5 bases from V and 9 bases from J, leaving 24 bases between. The CDR3 covers 16 residues. The CDR3 spells CASSDRAGVQIVTQYF. CDR3 in DNA: TGTGCCAGCAGTGACCGAGCAGGGGTTCAAATCGTGACGCAGTATTTT.

V gene TRBV5-5 combines with J gene TRBJ1-5; weak D call: TRBD1 (5 bases). The CDR3 totals 18 residues. Germline V gene lookup returns CDR1 SGHKS and CDR2 YYEKEE (reference sequence). V was trimmed by 2 bases and J by 4 bases, leaving 22 bases between them. CDR3 nucleotides: TGTGCCAGCAGCTTTCGTTCAGGGAAGGGGAGATTAAATCAGCCCCAGCATTTT. Translated: CASSFRSGKGRLNQPQHF. Complete variable domain (other parts from reference TRBV5-5 and TRBJ1-5): DAGVTQSPTHLIKTRGQQVTLRCSPISGHKSVSWYQQVLGQGPQFIFQYYEKEERGRGNFPDRFSARQFPNYSSELNVNALLLGDSALYLCASSFRSGKGRLNQPQHFGDGTRLSIL.

This rearrangement joins TRBV24-1 to TRBJ1-2, with 7 bases lining up with TRBD1. Germline V gives CDR1 KGHDR, CDR2 SFDVKD. The J segment lost 7 bases and the V segment lost 9 bases, leaving 10 bases of the junction unmatched. There are 13 residues in the CDR3. CDR3 sequence: CATALTGKSGYTF. CDR3 bases: TGTGCCACCGCTCTGACAGGGAAATCTGGCTACACCTTC.